This T cell receptor (beta chain) was obtained from a study of blood T cell repertoires in COVID-19. Study overall: Acute and convalescent COVID-19 specimens originated in the United States, Italy and Spain. T cells, B-cell-depleted T cells, or PBMCs provided the cDNA or gDNA that served as material.

V lost 0 bases and J lost 4, with 13 bases in between. The CDR3 has 15 residues. Germline CDR1 MNHEY, CDR2 SVGAGI. Libraries were prepared by immunoSEQ multiplex PCR; TCRdb keeps only in-frame clonotypes and omits some of them. Of more than 90,000 clones detected, around 80% appear once; the ten largest clones hold around 5.9%. The sample taken for sequencing was peripheral blood. The origin of this receptor is a man between 65 and 85 years old with acute or convalescent COVID-19. The rearrangement joins TRBV6-5 to TRBJ2-7; the D is unclear. The CDR3 bases are TGTGCCAGCAGTTACTCCGCCGCGAGCCCTTACGAGCAGTACTTC. Its translation is CASSYSAASPYEQYF.